This T cell receptor beta chain was sequenced in a study of shared clonotypes between healthy human individuals. Regarding this clone: Its specificity is unknown. Other DNA sequences of this sample code for an identical CDR3.

Study-wide points: Collection of samples was limited to blood; tissue repertoires likely differ. The four-donor shared clonotypes exceeded non-shared clonotypes in generation probability, with non-shared ones scoring lower.

CDR1 and CDR2 from the germline V gene are SGHAT and FQNNGV. Trimming cost V 2 bases and J 7 bases, with 6 bases left between them. The CDR3 length is 11 residues. Some clones are missing from TCRdb's copy, which holds only in-frame ones; the method was immunoSEQ multiplex PCR. This table has more than 2 million clones, 85% to 95% appearing once. Terminally differentiated effector memory CD45RA+ cells were excluded by CCR7 positive selection of CD45RO-negative cells. Recent acute infections and vaccinations were absent in the healthy HIV-negative adult donors. Caucasian adults living in Nashville, Tennessee, provided all samples.

Sequencing input: naive CD8+ T cells from PBMCs. The chain employs TRBV11-2 and TRBJ2-7, with D tentatively TRBD1 (6 bases). This sequence was found in a man between 18 and 29 years old in good health. Some clones in this sample may be carry-over from other donors' samples. The CDR3 is CASSLQGEQYF. CDR3 sequence (DNA): TGTGCCAGCAGCTTACAGGGGGAGCAGTACTTC.